This is a list of T cell receptor beta chains from one sample in a study of shared clonotypes between healthy human individuals. Produced via immunoSEQ multiplex PCR; TCRdb's table is partial and in-frame only. The data contain 150,000 to 200,000 clones, 65% to 70% of them singletons. The sample comprised memory CD4+ T cells sorted from blood. All receptors derive from a young man in good health. Both conserved end residues are part of each CDR3. The D gene is left open where the match is weak. Not every row has a clone size; where given, it reads once, few, many or a size class.

>.|.|TRBV2|TRBJ2-7
TGTGCCAGCAGCGGGAAGGGGATCTACGAGCAGTACTTC
CASSGKGIYEQYF
>.|.|TRBV6-1|TRBJ2-2
TGTGCCACTTCTCCCTTAGCGGGGGAGCTGTTTTTT
CATSPLAGELFF
>.|.|TRBV7-9|TRBJ1-1
TGTGCCAGCAGCTTAGTGGGGCCGACGAAAGAAGCTTTCTTT
CASSLVGPTKEAFF
>.|.|TRBV4-1|TRBJ2-7
TGCGCCAGCAGCCAAGATAGGGCAGGGGGGCTCGAGCAGTACTTC
CASSQDRAGGLEQYF
>TRBD1|.|TRBV10-3|TRBJ1-1
TGTGCCATCAGTGGACAGGGAGCATGGAACACTGAAGCTTTCTTT
CAISGQGAWNTEAFF
>.|.|TRBV7-2|TRBJ1-5
TGTGCCAGCAGCTTAGGGGGAAACAGCAATCAGCCCCAGCATTTT
CASSLGGNSNQPQHF
>.|few|TRBV5-1|TRBJ2-7
TGCGCCAGCAGCTTCGTGACACCTTACGAGCAGTACTTC
CASSFVTPYEQYF
>.|.|TRBV7-7|TRBJ2-5
TGTGCCAGCAGCTTACTAGGAGAGACCCAGTACTTC
CASSLLGETQYF
>.|few|TRBV21-1|TRBJ2-4
TGTGCCAGCAGCAAAGGTTCTGGAGGGGCTGCAGCCAAAAACATTCAGTACTTC
CASSKGSGGAAAKNIQYF
>.|many|TRBV15|TRBJ2-7
TGTGCCACCAGCAGAACTACAGGGAACGAGCAGTACTTC
CATSRTTGNEQYF
>TRBD2|.|TRBV28|TRBJ2-7
TGTGCCAGCAGTTCCCCGGGGGGAGCATCCTACGAGCAGTACTTC
CASSSPGGASYEQYF
>TRBD2|.|TRBV5-6|TRBJ2-1
TGTGCCAGCAGTTATGGACTAGCGGGGGACAATGAGCAGTTCTTC
CASSYGLAGDNEQFF
>.|few|TRBV18|TRBJ2-7
TGTGCCAGCTCACCGGGGGGCGGCGAGCAGTACTTC
CASSPGGGEQYF
>TRBD1|.|TRBV2|TRBJ2-2
TGTGCCAGCAGTGAAGTCCGGGACAGCTACACCGGGGAGCTGTTTTTT
CASSEVRDSYTGELFF
>TRBD1|many|TRBV30|TRBJ2-1
TGTGCCATAGAAGGACAGGGGAAGAATGAGCAGTTCTTC
CAIEGQGKNEQFF
>.|.|TRBV4-3|TRBJ2-2
TGCGCCAGCAGCCAAGAAATAAGCACCGGGGAGCTGTTTTTT
CASSQEISTGELFF
>.|.|TRBV5-6|TRBJ2-7
TGTGCCAGCAGCCACTTTAATAGTGGCGAGCAGTACTTC
CASSHFNSGEQYF
>.|.|TRBV27|TRBJ1-2
TGTGCCAGCAGTTTAGGACTTTACTATGGCTACACCTTC
CASSLGLYYGYTF
>.|.|TRBV6-6|TRBJ2-7
TGTGCCAGCAGTTACTCTCCCGGGGGCTACGAGCAGTACTTC
CASSYSPGGYEQYF
>TRBD1|.|TRBV27|TRBJ1-4
TGTGCCAGCAGTTTAGGGGGGACAGTTAGGGGCGAAAAACTGTTTTTT
CASSLGGTVRGEKLFF
>.|.|TRBV7-6|TRBJ2-1
TGTGCCAGCAGCTTAATGCGGGACTCCTACAATGAGCAGTTCTTC
CASSLMRDSYNEQFF
>.|.|TRBV7-8|TRBJ1-1
TGTGCCAGCAGCTTAAGGGTCGGAGGCGCGAGCCCCAACACTGAAGCTTTCTTT
CASSLRVGGASPNTEAFF
>TRBD2|.|TRBV6-1|TRBJ2-5
TGTGCCAGCAGTTTTCGGGGGAGGGGAGAGACCCAGTACTTC
CASSFRGRGETQYF
>.|.|TRBV28|TRBJ1-4
TGTGCCAGCAGGGTGGCGGGGGCAGGTGAAAAACTGTTTTTT
CASRVAGAGEKLFF
>TRBD2|.|TRBV6-5|TRBJ2-5
TGTGCCAGCAGTTACTCGTCGCTAGCGGGAGTGGAGACCCAGTACTTC
CASSYSSLAGVETQYF
>.|.|TRBV5-1|TRBJ1-2
TGCGCCAGCAGCTTGGCCTCCGGATTCAACTATGGCTACACCTTC
CASSLASGFNYGYTF
>TRBD1|once|TRBV7-9|TRBJ1-1
TGTGCCAGCAGCCTTCGGGACAGGGGGCGTAACCCTGAAGCTTTCTTT
CASSLRDRGRNPEAFF
>.|.|TRBV19|TRBJ2-7
TGTGCCAGTAGTATTAGGTGGCTAGCGCCCTACGAGCAGTACTTC
CASSIRWLAPYEQYF
>.|.|TRBV6-5|TRBJ1-1
TGTGCCAGCAGTTTCGGACCCCGAGCTTTCTTT
CASSFGPRAFF